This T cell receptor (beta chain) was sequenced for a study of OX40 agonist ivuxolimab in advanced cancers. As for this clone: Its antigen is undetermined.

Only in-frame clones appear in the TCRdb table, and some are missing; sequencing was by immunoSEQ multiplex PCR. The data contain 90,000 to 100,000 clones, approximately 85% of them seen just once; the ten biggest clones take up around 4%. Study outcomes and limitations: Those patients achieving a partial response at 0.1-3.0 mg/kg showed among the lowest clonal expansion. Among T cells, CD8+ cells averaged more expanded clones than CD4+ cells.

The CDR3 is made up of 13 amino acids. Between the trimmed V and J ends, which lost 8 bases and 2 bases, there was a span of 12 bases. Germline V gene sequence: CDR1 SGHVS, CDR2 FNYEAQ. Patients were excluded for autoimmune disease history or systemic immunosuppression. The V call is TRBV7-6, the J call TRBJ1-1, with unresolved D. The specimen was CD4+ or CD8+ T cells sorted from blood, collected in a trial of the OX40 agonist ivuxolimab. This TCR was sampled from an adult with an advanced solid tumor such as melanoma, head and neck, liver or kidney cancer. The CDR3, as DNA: TGTGCCAGCCGGGGAGGTGGAAACACTGAAGCTTTCTTT. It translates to CASRGGGNTEAFF.